This TCR beta chain is from a study of PD-1 blockade in classical Hodgkin lymphoma (dated by TCRdb to the early 2020s). A note on the overall study: Nivolumab dosing was 3 mg/kg intravenously every 2 weeks, continuing until either disease progression or unacceptable toxicity. The study used TCR beta sequencing and CyTOF to define a peripheral blood immune signature of response to PD-1 blockade in classical Hodgkin lymphoma. What the work shows at the level of the full study, not this receptor alone: Patients starting nivolumab less than 1 year after ASCT had lower diversity and were excluded from later analyses to avoid confounding by immune reconstitution. Only a single clinical trial cohort was studied, and what caused the repertoire differences, possibly disease activity or prior therapy, remained undefined. Baseline TCR diversity was reported to be lower in newly diagnosed patients than in healthy donors, and even lower in relapsed/refractory patients. A significant rise by C4D1 was seen in CD4+ but not CD8+ TCR diversity (p=0.0027 vs p=0.16), with the rise being most apparent in complete responders (p=0.02). Trial patients achieving complete response had baseline diversity similar to newly diagnosed patients, whereas partial responders and progressors had significantly lower diversity.

The Qiagen DNeasy kit was used to extract genomic DNA both from unsorted PBMCs and from the negatively selected CD4+ and CD8+ fractions. Using primers that anneal to V and J segments, immunoSEQ multiplex PCR amplified the TCR beta CDR3 regions. A synthetic immune receptor repertoire was used to minimize amplification bias, and any remaining bias was removed computationally after sequencing. Per the original workflow: Custom Python scripts were used to quantify repertoire diversity as the Shannon entropy index. Unsorted, CD4+ and CD8+ repertoires were examined separately, except in combined analyses, for which CD4+ and CD8+ sequences were merged in silico. A clone was considered expanded if an increase in frequency of at least 2-fold after treatment relative to C1D1 was found, and a pseudocount of 0.5 was applied to clones undetected at baseline. Singleton clones were defined as clones with 0 or 1 copy at C1D1, and non-singleton clones were defined as clones with 2 or more copies. Clones expanded in unsorted samples were labelled as CD4+, CD8+ or unknown by matching protein sequences in sorted samples from the same patient. Wilcoxon tests were applied to paired samples to test diversity changes from C1D1 to C4D1. TCRdb re-hosts the immuneACCESS table, in-frame sequences only. Its copies lack some clones; in the studies checked, an unresolved V gene accounts for under half of them, and the cause for the rest is not known. From that table come the V and J calls and clone size; the DNA was used to work out D and trimming. The sample profile shows 45,000 to 55,000 clones; around 85% of them were found once. 15% to 20% of the sample goes to the ten largest clones.

This clone was counted once. Its binding antigen is unknown. Base qualities are not recorded, but no much larger clone differs from it by a single base. V lost 8 bases and J lost 4 bases; the stretch between them is 10 bases long. Reading from cysteine to phenylalanine, the CDR3 counts 12 amino acids. Here the CDR3 DNA is all that survives: 36 bases in frame from base 1. From a lookup of the germline V gene, CDR1 and CDR2 are SNHLY and FYNNEI. The label giving this sample's time point can be read as: cycle 1 day 1 (C1D1), immediately before nivolumab initiation. Every trial patient had relapsed following autologous stem cell transplantation, and prior brentuximab vedotin exposure was what differed among cohorts A, B and C. The trial cohort comprised more than 55 patients with relapsed/refractory classical Hodgkin lymphoma whose best overall responses were complete response, partial response or progressive disease. Single-agent nivolumab was administered to trial patients in the multi-cohort phase II CheckMate 205 trial. An independent review committee assessed best overall response using the 2007 International Working Group response criteria. Trial PBMCs were collected just before the start of nivolumab (C1D1) and during therapy at cycle 2 day 1 and cycle 4 day 1. After peripheral blood was drawn into 8 mL Vacutainer Cell Preparation Tubes, PBMCs were isolated by centrifugation and then cryopreserved.

The sample here was peripheral blood mononuclear cells (PBMCs), taken at baseline. In this chain, TRBV2 is recombined with TRBJ2-3; no D gene is confidently identified. The clonotype originates from a human donor with classical Hodgkin lymphoma. The DNA is as follows: TGTGCCAGCCGTATTTCGCCAGATACGCAGTATTTT. The translation is CASRISPDTQYF.